The rows below give T cell receptor beta chains drawn from one sample of a study of memory CD4+ T cells and cytomegalovirus serostatus. Profiled with immunoSEQ multiplex PCR; TCRdb holds only in-frame clones, not every one. Of about 42,000 clones listed, approximately 84% are singletons. Sample: memory CD4+ T cells from blood. Source of these receptors: an adult in good health and CMV-seronegative. Both conserved end residues are part of each CDR3. The D gene is left open where the match is weak. Clone size is not always given. Where it is, it says once, few, many or a class for expanded clones.

>-|TRBV29-1|TRBJ2-3|-
TGCAGCGTTGAAAATGTTGGGTCAGCTGCAGATACGCAGTATTTT
CSVENVGSAADTQYF
>-|TRBV13|TRBJ1-5|-
TGTGCCAGCAGCTTAGGGAAGGGTAATCAGCCCCAGCATTTT
CASSLGKGNQPQHF
>-|TRBV6-6|TRBJ1-2|-
TGTGCCAGCATGGAGTACAGGAACTATGGCTACACCTTC
CASMEYRNYGYTF
>-|TRBV19|TRBJ1-1|-
TGTGCCAGTAGTAGAGGACGATGGACTGAAGCTTTCTTT
CASSRGRWTEAFF
>-|TRBV2|TRBJ1-1|TRBD1
TGTGCCAGCACTATGGACAGGATGAACACTGAAGCTTTCTTT
CASTMDRMNTEAFF
>-|TRBV30|TRBJ1-1|-
TGTGCCTGGAGAGAGTCCCCTGCTGGCACTGAAGCTTTCTTT
CAWRESPAGTEAFF
>few|TRBV5-4|TRBJ2-1|TRBD1
TGTGCCAGCAGCGGTTTGGACAGGGGTGCCTACAATGAGCAGTTCTTC
CASSGLDRGAYNEQFF
>-|TRBV5-4|TRBJ1-2|-
TGTGCCAGCAACCCGGATGAGACAGGTGGCTACACCTTC
CASNPDETGGYTF
>-|TRBV1|TRBJ1-1|-
TGCACCAGCAGCCAAGAAGGAGTTCGACGATCGTGGGGCTCTTCGAACACTGAAGCTTTCTTT
CTSSQEGVRRSWGSSNTEAFF
>-|TRBV5-1|TRBJ1-1|TRBD1
TGCGCCAGCAGCTTGGGGACAGGGGTAATCTTCGAGGCCGAAGCTTTCTTT
CASSLGTGVIFEAEAFF
>-|TRBV14|TRBJ1-1|-
TGTGCCAGCAGCCAAGATTCCCGGGGCAGAGAAGCTTTCTTT
CASSQDSRGREAFF
>-|TRBV7-8|TRBJ1-2|-
TGTGCCAGCAGCCCACCCTCGGGACAAGTTTTTGGCTACACCTTC
CASSPPSGQVFGYTF
>-|TRBV5-1|TRBJ1-1|-
TGCGCCAGCAGCTTCGGGACATCCTACACTGAAGCTTTCTTT
CASSFGTSYTEAFF
>few|TRBV10-2|TRBJ2-3|TRBD2
TGCGCCAGCAGTGACTGGTCTAGCGGGGGAAGCACAGATACGCAGTATTTT
CASSDWSSGGSTDTQYF
>-|TRBV4-2|TRBJ1-4|TRBD1
TGTGCCAGCAGCCCCCTAGAAGGGACAGGAACCGAAAAACTGTTTTTT
CASSPLEGTGTEKLFF
>-|TRBV7-2|TRBJ2-5|-
TGTGCCAGCAGCTTATATGGAGAGACCCAGTACTTC
CASSLYGETQYF
>-|TRBV6-1|TRBJ2-2|-
TGTGCCACATTATTCAGGGGAGGTACCGGGGAGCTGTTTTTT
CATLFRGGTGELFF
>-|TRBV7-2|TRBJ1-3|-
TGTGCCAGCAGCTTAGATGTCGGGGGCACCATATATTTT
CASSLDVGGTIYF
>-|TRBV19|TRBJ1-2|-
TGTGCCAGTAGTCCGGGACACACCTTCTGGGGCTACACCTTC
CASSPGHTFWGYTF
>once|TRBV5-1|TRBJ1-2|-
TGCGCCAGCAGCTGGGCGCAAACTCCCAATGGCTACACCTTC
CASSWAQTPNGYTF
>-|TRBV10-1|TRBJ2-2|TRBD1
TGCGCCAGCAGCGGAAGAAGGGGACAGGGGACGAACGGGGAGCTGTTTTTT
CASSGRRGQGTNGELFF
>-|TRBV6-5|TRBJ1-2|TRBD1
TGTGCCAGCAGTTACTCGACAGGGTTGTACTATGGCTACACCTTC
CASSYSTGLYYGYTF
>-|TRBV5-1|TRBJ1-5|-
TGCGCCAGCAGCTTGGGGGGGGCGGATCAGCCCCAGCATTTT
CASSLGGADQPQHF
>-|TRBV30|TRBJ1-1|-
TGTGCCTGGAGTGTCCTTCGGAAACCCACTGAAGCTTTCTTT
CAWSVLRKPTEAFF
>-|TRBV5-4|TRBJ1-6|-
TGTGCCAGCAGCTTGTTGGGTCGTGGGACCCCTTCACCCCTCCACTTT
CASSLLGRGTPSPLHF
>-|TRBV27|TRBJ2-3|TRBD2
TGTGCCAGCAGTTTTGAGAGCGGGGGGAGCACAGATACGCAGTATTTT
CASSFESGGSTDTQYF
>-|TRBV28|TRBJ1-4|-
TGTGCCAGCAGTTTAGTAGGGGTGGGTGAAAAACTGTTTTTT
CASSLVGVGEKLFF
>-|TRBV7-2|TRBJ2-1|-
TGTGCCAGCAGCTTGGCAAGGGGTACATTAGTGGATCAGTTCTTC
CASSLARGTLVDQFF
>once|TRBV6-5|TRBJ1-2|-
TGTGCCAGCAGTACCCGGACAGCCGTTAACTATGGCTACACCTTC
CASSTRTAVNYGYTF
>once|TRBV6-1|TRBJ2-7|TRBD1
TGTGCCAGCAGTACGGGGGACAGGGCTTACGAGCAGTACTTC
CASSTGDRAYEQYF
>-|TRBV29-1|TRBJ2-1|-
TGCAGCCTTCGAGGGGCATACAATGAGCAGTTCTTC
CSLRGAYNEQFF
>few|TRBV6-5|TRBJ1-6|-
TGTGCCAGCAGTTACGGAGACCCGAATTCACCCCTCCACTTT
CASSYGDPNSPLHF
>few|TRBV19|TRBJ1-6|-
TGTGCCAGCCGACCTTCTTATAATTCACCCCTCCACTTT
CASRPSYNSPLHF
>-|TRBV7-2|TRBJ2-1|TRBD2
TGTGCCAGCAGGAAGACTAGCGGGGGGGCAGGGGAGCAGTTCTTC
CASRKTSGGAGEQFF
>-|TRBV6-5|TRBJ1-1|-
TGTGCCAGCAGGGAACGGGACACGAACACTGAAGCTTTCTTT
CASRERDTNTEAFF
>-|TRBV19|TRBJ2-1|-
TGTGCCAGTAGGCAGGGTCGGGAGCAGTTCTTC
CASRQGREQFF
>-|TRBV6-1|TRBJ1-5|-
TGTGCCAGCAGTGAACGGACATATAGCAATCAGCCCCAGCATTTT
CASSERTYSNQPQHF